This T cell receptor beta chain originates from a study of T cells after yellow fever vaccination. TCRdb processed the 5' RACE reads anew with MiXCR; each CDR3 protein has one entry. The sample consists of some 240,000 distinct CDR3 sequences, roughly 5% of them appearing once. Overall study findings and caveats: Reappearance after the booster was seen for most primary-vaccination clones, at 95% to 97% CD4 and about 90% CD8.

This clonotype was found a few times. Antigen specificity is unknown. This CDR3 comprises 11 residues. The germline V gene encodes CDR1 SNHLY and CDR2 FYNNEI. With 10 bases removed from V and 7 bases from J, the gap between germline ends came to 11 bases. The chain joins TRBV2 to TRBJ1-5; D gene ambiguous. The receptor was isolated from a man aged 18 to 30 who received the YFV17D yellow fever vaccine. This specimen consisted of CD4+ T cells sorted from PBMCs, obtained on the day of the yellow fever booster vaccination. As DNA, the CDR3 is TGTGCCACCGGGGTGAACCAGCCCCAGCATTTT. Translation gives CATGVNQPQHF. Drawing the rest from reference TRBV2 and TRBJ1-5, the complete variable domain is EPEVTQTPSHQVTQMGQEVILRCVPISNHLYFYWYRQILGQKVEFLVSFYNNEISEKSEIFDDQFSVERPDGSNFTLKIRSTKLEDSAMYFCATGVNQPQHFGDGTRLSIL.